One T cell receptor (beta chain) is described in this entry. The data stem from a study of cytomegalovirus exposure and HLA in healthy donors. With 60 Vbeta and 13 Jbeta primers, the PCR was carried out. The data were produced by immunoSEQ multiplex PCR, yet TCRdb's version contains in-frame clones alone and is incomplete. This repertoire shows 160,000 or so clones, about 80% found once; its top ten account for roughly 3.7%. The CDR3 is 16 residues long. Germline loops: CDR1 SGHNT, CDR2 YYREEE (reference sequence). V shed 3 bases, J shed 1 base, and the junction held 9 bases outside the gene matches. The sequenced material came from PBMCs. This chain connects TRBV5-4 to TRBJ1-1; 7 positions match TRBD1. The source is a man aged 25 to 40 in good health and CMV-seropositive. The DNA for the CDR3 is TGTGCCAGCAGCTCTACAGGGGTTTTGACGAACACTGAAGCTTTCTTT. This encodes CASSSTGVLTNTEAFF.